This T cell receptor beta chain was recorded in a study of blood T cell repertoires in COVID-19. For the study at large: COVID-19 samples from acute and convalescent phases originated in the United States, Italy and Spain.

The CDR3 totals 13 residues. V was cut by 4 bases and J by 3 bases, with 9 bases left in between. Germline V gene data show CDR1 as SNHLY and CDR2 as FYNNEI. Repertoires were generated with immunoSEQ multiplex PCR, while TCRdb's copy carries only in-frame clones and drops some. The sample yields around 130,000 clones, about four fifths seen once. The TCR comes from a human donor in a cohort sampled during active COVID-19. The genes are TRBV2 and TRBJ2-5; D gene ambiguous. The sequenced sample consisted of peripheral blood. CDR3 loop: CASSGQAKETQYF. The CDR3 DNA sequence: TGTGCCAGCAGTGGTCAGGCAAAAGAGACCCAGTACTTC.